A single sample gave rise to the 16 T cell receptor beta chains below, sequenced in a study of T cell changes during pregnancy in multiple sclerosis. Method: immunoSEQ multiplex PCR; TCRdb's copy keeps in-frame clones and lacks some. The data hold roughly 59,000 clones, with roughly 92% observed a single time. The specimen was CD8+ T cells from peripheral blood mononuclear cells, collected in the second trimester of pregnancy. The receptors were sampled from a female donor with multiple sclerosis, enrolled in a pregnancy study.

The chain joins TRBV14 to TRBJ2-1, with D unresolved. The length of the CDR3 is 14 residues. Germline loops: CDR1 SGHDN, CDR2 FVKESK. V was cut by 4 bases and J by 0 bases, with 7 bases left in between. This CDR3 is CASSRASSYNEQFF. In DNA, the CDR3 is TGTGCCAGCAGCCGAGCTAGCTCCTACAATGAGCAGTTCTTC.

The chain joins TRBV7-2 to TRBJ2-7, with 8 bases aligning to TRBD1. V lost 5 bases and J lost 3; bases outside the gene matches: 9. In germline, CDR1 is SGHTA, CDR2 FQGNSA. The CDR3 has 15 residues. The CDR3 protein is CASSPTGAPHYEQYF. CDR3 coding DNA: TGTGCCAGCAGCCCGACAGGGGCGCCCCACTACGAGCAGTACTTC.

The V and J genes are TRBV6-4 and TRBJ2-1; 11 positions agree with TRBD2. The CDR3 is 20 amino acids. Trimming at V came to 4 bases and at J to 2 bases, leaving 16 bases not matched to a gene. The V gene's germline CDR1 is MRHNA and CDR2 SNTAGT. The CDR3 nucleotides read TGTGCCAGCAGTGTCACCGCACTAGCGGGAGTAGGGTTCACCTACAATGAGCAGTTCTTC. Residues: CASSVTALAGVGFTYNEQFF.

The CDR3 spells CASSAGMDEKLFF. CDR3 bases: TGTGCCAGCAGCGCAGGGATGGATGAAAAACTGTTTTTT. This chain links TRBV9 with TRBJ1-4; tentatively, D is TRBD1 (5 bases). The length of the CDR3 is 13 residues. CDR1 and CDR2 from the germline V gene are SGDLS and YYNGEE. Deletions cut 3 bases from V and 6 bases from J, with 9 bases between. Together with reference TRBV9 and TRBJ1-4, the CDR3 gives the full variable domain: DSGVTQTPKHLITATGQRVTLRCSPRSGDLSVYWYQQSLDQGLQFLIQYYNGEERAKGNILERFSAQQFPDLHSELNLSSLELGDSALYFCASSAGMDEKLFFGSGTQLSVL.

The chain uses TRBV6-1 and TRBJ2-7; D call uncertain. Germline V gene lookup returns CDR1 MNHNS and CDR2 SASEGT. Trimming stripped 4 bases from V and 1 base from J, with 8 bases between. The CDR3 has 13 residues. The chain's CDR3 is CASSARLSYEQYF. The CDR3, as DNA: TGTGCCAGCAGTGCCAGGTTATCCTACGAGCAGTACTTC.

The DNA for the CDR3 is TGCAGCGTGAAGACAGAACTTAGCTCCTACGAGCAGTACTTC. Its protein product is CSVKTELSSYEQYF. V and J are TRBV29-1 and TRBJ2-7; maybe TRBD1 (5 bases). The length of the CDR3 is 14 residues. CDR1 SQVTM and CDR2 ANQGSEA come from the germline V gene. V was shortened by 6 bases and J by 0 bases, with 15 bases between the two germline ends.

The CDR3 sequence: CASSREGSGYNEQFF. CDR3 nucleotide sequence: TGTGCCAGCAGTCGCGAGGGTAGCGGCTACAATGAGCAGTTCTTC. The V and J genes are TRBV6-5 and TRBJ2-1; tentative D call: TRBD2 (6 bases). Germline V CDR1 and CDR2: MNHEY, SVGAGI. This CDR3 has 15 amino acids. The V and J ends lost 5 bases and 3 bases respectively, with 14 bases between them.

The V call is TRBV19, the J call TRBJ1-1, with a tentative D call TRBD1 (6 bases). This CDR3 contains 14 residues. Trimming removed 8 bases from V and 4 bases from J, with 17 bases in between. CDR1 is LNHDA, CDR2 SQIVND, per germline (reference sequence). Here the CDR3 reads CASAGGGGGTEAFF. The CDR3 nucleotides read TGTGCCAGTGCGGGAGGGGGGGGCGGCACTGAAGCTTTCTTT.

J is TRBJ2-1 and V is TRBV5-1, with 7 nucleotides matching TRBD2. There are 14 residues in the CDR3. J was trimmed by 9 bases and V by 0 bases; bases with no gene match: 6. Germline-derived CDR1 and CDR2 are SGHRS and YFSETQ. The CDR3, as DNA: TGCGCCAGCAGCTTGGCCAGCGGGACTACTGAGCAGTTCTTC. Protein: CASSLASGTTEQFF.

J is TRBJ2-3 and V is TRBV19; D remains ambiguous. In germline, CDR1 is LNHDA, CDR2 SQIVND (reference sequence). The CDR3 extends over 12 amino acids. V was shortened by 9 bases and J by 1 base, with 8 bases between the two germline ends. The CDR3 DNA is TGTGCCAGCAGCGTGGGCACAGATACGCAGTATTTT. This gives the protein CASSVGTDTQYF.

V gene TRBV6-1 combines with J gene TRBJ2-7; D possibly corresponds to TRBD1 (5 bases). This CDR3 region has 15 residues. V gave up 1 base and J gave up 0 bases, with 10 bases separating them. The V gene's germline CDR1 is MNHNS and CDR2 SASEGT. CDR3 DNA: TGTGCCAGCAGTGAAGAACAGGAAAGCTCCTACGAGCAGTACTTC. It translates to CASSEEQESSYEQYF.

The rearrangement joins TRBV18 to TRBJ1-5; 7 nucleotides align to TRBD1. CDR1 and CDR2 from the germline V gene are KGHSH and LQKENI. J lost 1 base, V lost 6 bases, and 9 bases had no gene match. This CDR3 is built from 16 residues. CDR3 in amino acids: CASSLTPTGSNQPQHF. The CDR3 region has the DNA TGTGCCAGCTCTCTAACCCCGACAGGGAGCAATCAGCCCCAGCATTTT.

The chain carries TRBV5-3 and TRBJ2-7, with TRBD2 matching over 9 bases. TRBV5-3 is reported as an ORF; its role is uncertain. Losses at the gene ends were 1 base for V and 2 bases for J; bases not matched to a gene: 16. This CDR3 is 19 amino acids long. This CDR3 is CARSLCGWVAGDQAYEQYF. Here the CDR3 DNA reads TGTGCCAGAAGCTTGTGTGGATGGGTAGCGGGAGATCAGGCCTACGAGCAGTACTTC.

The V gene is TRBV15, the J gene TRBJ1-4; D possibly corresponds to TRBD1 (5 bases). CDR3 length: 16 residues. Germline V gene sequence: CDR1 LNHNV, CDR2 YYDKDF (reference sequence). Trimming stripped 5 bases from V and 3 bases from J, with 16 bases between. The CDR3 protein is CATSPGLRAPNEKLFF. The CDR3 DNA follows: TGTGCCACCAGCCCGGGCCTCAGGGCACCTAATGAAAAACTGTTTTTT.

This chain joins TRBV9 and TRBJ2-1, with 8 nucleotides matching TRBD1. The germline gives CDR1 SGDLS, CDR2 YYNGEE. The CDR3 covers 14 residues. The junction had 8 bases not matched to a gene; V was cut back by 7 bases and J by 5 bases. CDR3 residues: CASSGGLTNNEQFF. The CDR3 bases are TGTGCCAGCTCAGGGGGCTTGACCAACAATGAGCAGTTCTTC. Looking up the rest from reference TRBV9 and TRBJ2-1 gives the full variable domain: DSGVTQTPKHLITATGQRVTLRCSPRSGDLSVYWYQQSLDQGLQFLIQYYNGEERAKGNILERFSAQQFPDLHSELNLSSLELGDSALYFCASSGGLTNNEQFFGPGTRLTVL.

The CDR3 reads CASSGDVAGVDTGELFF. In nucleotides, the CDR3 is TGTGCCAGCAGTGGGGATGTGGCGGGAGTGGACACCGGGGAGCTGTTTTTT. The genes are TRBV2 and TRBJ2-2; 7 nucleotides agree with TRBD2. The V gene end was trimmed by 4 bases and the J gene end by 3 bases; junction bases not matched to a gene: 11. Germline V gives CDR1 SNHLY, CDR2 FYNNEI. There are 17 residues in the CDR3.